This T cell receptor beta chain appears in the sequencing data of a study of response to subunit inactivated influenza vaccine. The V gene's germline CDR1 is LNHDA and CDR2 SQIVND (reference sequence). The length of the CDR3 is 15 residues. Losses at the gene ends were 6 bases for V and 1 base for J; bases not matched to a gene: 5. From the RT-PCR reads, TCRdb called clonotypes with MiXCR, one entry per CDR3 protein. Of about 540,000 distinct CDR3 sequences listed, under 30% were seen once; the top ten hold 2.5% to 3.5%. The same data also went into a second study, on T cells expressing NK-cell markers. That study reports: UMIs were included in TCR beta cDNA generated by 5'RACE template switching. In several donors, dominant NKG2C+ clonotypes were about 1.0-7.5% of CD8+ T cells. Dominance of the CD3+CD56-NKG2C+ fraction by these clonotypes also held in a handful of donors. Whether expanded NKG2C+ T cell clones were HCMV specific stayed uncertain.

This sequence was found in a man aged 45-65 years who received an inactivated influenza vaccine. This rearrangement joins TRBV19 to TRBJ2-2; TRBD2 matches 7 bases. The sample consisted of CD4+ T cells sorted from PBMCs, taken 11 to 12 days after vaccination. The CDR3 bases are TGTGCCAGTAGGGAACTAGCGAAGAACACCGGGGAGCTGTTTTTT. Translated, it gives CASRELAKNTGELFF.